This TCR beta chain was captured by sequencing in a study of control samples from healthy donors and cancer patients (dated by TCRdb to about 2020). This clone is a singleton in its sample. The specificity of this receptor is unknown. Qualities for individual bases were not recorded, and no much larger clone is one base off. The germline V gene (reference sequence) supplies CDR1 DFQATT and CDR2 SNEGSKA. The cysteine opens and the phenylalanine closes a CDR3 of 11 amino acids. The read is trimmed to its CDR3 DNA, 33 bases read in frame from base 1. Trimming at the junction amounts to 1 base on V and 6 bases on J, and the germline ends lie 5 bases apart. Library construction relied on the immunoSEQ multiplex PCR assay. TCRdb took this table from immuneACCESS and kept in-frame rearrangements with V and J called. Such tables lack part of the clones; where checked against another copy, unresolved V genes explain under half of the gap, and the rest is unexplained. For this sample there are 50,000 or so clones; just over 85% appear just once. Clones ranked in the top ten supply roughly 2.8% of the sample.

The rearranged segments are TRBV20-1 and TRBJ2-3; no D gene call is confident. Sequencing used PBMCs. The sequence came from a woman between 50 and 59 years old with lung cancer. In nucleotides, the sequence is TGCAGTGCTAGAGTCACGGATACGCAGTATTTT. Translated, this is CSARVTDTQYF.